The sequence of this T cell receptor beta chain was determined in a study of cytomegalovirus exposure and HLA in healthy donors. Findings of the study overall: With later analysis, a missense DCLRE1C variant became linked to TCR beta V- and J-gene trimming. In an earlier analysis, in some 540 donors, most V segments appeared productive either ~87% or ~30% of the time.

The J segment lost 6 bases and the V segment lost 5 bases, leaving 6 bases of the junction unmatched. The CDR3 is made up of 14 amino acids. The germline V gene encodes CDR1 SEHNR and CDR2 FQNEAQ (reference sequence). As to this clone: Antigen: not known.

Primers for the PCR totalled 60 Vbeta and 13 Jbeta. Sequencing used immunoSEQ multiplex PCR; TCRdb keeps in-frame clones, though not all of them. Its table records tens of thousands of clones. This receptor was taken from a man aged 45-65 years in good health and CMV-seropositive. Sequences were obtained from PBMCs. The rearrangement joins TRBV7-9 to TRBJ2-7; 11 nucleotides align to TRBD2. CDR3 region: CASSLGTSGGEQYV. DNA of the CDR3: TGTGCCAGCAGCCTAGGGACTAGCGGTGGCGAGCAGTACGTC.